The clone carrying this TCR beta chain was found once. Original methodology: Estimation of nucleated cell counts relied on the amplification of reference gene primers. Sequencing used immunoSEQ multiplex PCR; TCRdb keeps in-frame clones, though not all of them. V and J calls and clone size are as listed in that table; D and trimming were resolved from the DNA. Of roughly 260,000 clones in the sample, about 88% are singletons; the top ten hold approximately 3.7%. The data originate from a study of blood T cell repertoires in COVID-19. As for the study in general: COVID-19 samples collected from the United States, Italy and Spain covered acute and convalescent phases. T cells, B-cell-depleted T cells, or PBMCs provided the cDNA or gDNA that served as material.

The receptor's source is a man aged 55 to 70 who had recovered from COVID-19. Material: peripheral blood.

This CDR3 reads CASSLSVRGPSSYNEQFF. The CDR3 DNA follows: TGTGCCAGCAGTTTATCGGTTAGGGGGCCTAGCTCCTACAATGAGCAGTTCTTC. The gene calls are TRBV27 and TRBJ2-1, with 7 bases aligning to TRBD1. CDR3 length: 18 residues. Per the germline V gene, CDR1 is MNHEY and CDR2 is SMNVEV (reference sequence). V lost 0 bases, J lost 0 bases, and 8 bases stayed unmatched.